These 8 T cell receptor beta chains originate from one sample sequenced in a study of blood T cell repertoires in COVID-19. Some clones are missing from TCRdb's copy, which holds only in-frame ones; the method was immunoSEQ multiplex PCR. The profile shows 250,000 to 300,000 clones, 70% to 90% of them singletons. Sequencing input: PBMCs or T cells enriched from blood (not recorded which). The receptors were sampled from a woman between 25 and 40 years old who had recovered from COVID-19.

The J gene is TRBJ2-2, the V gene TRBV6-4; possibly TRBD1 for D (6 bases). Germline V gene sequence: CDR1 MRHNA, CDR2 SNTAGT. Trimming shortened V by 6 bases and J by 7 bases, and 12 bases separated the two germline ends. This CDR3 is built from 13 residues. This chain's CDR3 is CASRGGQLGELFF. The CDR3, as DNA: TGTGCCAGCAGGGGTGGACAGCTCGGGGAGCTGTTTTTT.

The chain employs TRBV10-3 and TRBJ2-3, with 7 bases that match TRBD2. The germline gives CDR1 ENHRY, CDR2 SYGVKD. The length of the CDR3 is 18 residues. Germline trimming cut 0 bases from V and 2 bases from J; bases unmatched to any gene: 11. The CDR3 loop reads CAISESISTSVNTDTQYF. The CDR3 DNA follows: TGTGCCATCAGTGAGTCGATCTCCACTAGCGTAAACACAGATACGCAGTATTTT.

The V and J genes are TRBV3-1 (or the pseudogene TRBV3-2) and TRBJ2-1; 15 bases fit TRBD2. With V trimmed by 3 bases and J by 3 bases, 3 bases remained unmatched. This CDR3 has 17 residues. The germline V gene has CDR1 LGHDT and CDR2 YNNKEL (reference sequence). The CDR3: CASSQGTSGRIYNEQFF. The CDR3 nucleotides are TGTGCCAGCAGCCAGGGGACTAGCGGGAGGATCTACAATGAGCAGTTCTTC.

The chain joins TRBV6-4 to TRBJ1-5, with 9 bases that match TRBD1. The germline gives CDR1 MRHNA, CDR2 SNTAGT. The junction had 8 bases not matched to a gene; V was cut back by 4 bases and J by 7 bases. This CDR3 spans 15 amino acids. Here the CDR3 reads CASSGGDRDGQPQHF. The DNA of the CDR3 is TGTGCCAGCAGTGGCGGGGACAGGGATGGGCAGCCCCAGCATTTT.

The chain carries TRBV10-3 and TRBJ2-7, with 10 nucleotides matching TRBD2. V trimming: 5 bases; J trimming: 0 bases; junction bases outside the gene matches: 7. Germline CDR1 ENHRY, CDR2 SYGVKD. The CDR3 totals 16 residues. The CDR3 DNA is TGTGCCATCAGTACCGTAGGACTAGCGGTCTCCTACGAGCAGTACTTC. This encodes CAISTVGLAVSYEQYF.

The J gene is TRBJ1-6, the V gene TRBV7-6; TRBD1 aligns across 8 bases. CDR1 SGHVS and CDR2 FNYEAQ come from the germline V gene. V lost 5 bases, J lost 10 bases, and 10 bases stayed unmatched. This CDR3 is 15 amino acids long. For the CDR3, the DNA is TGTGCCAGCAGCACAAAGGGACAGGTGAGGTCACCCCTCCACTTT. This encodes CASSTKGQVRSPLHF.

This clone occurred once. The chain's CDR3 is CASSPKVEGPSYEQFF. Written as DNA, the CDR3 is TGTGCCAGCAGCCCCAAGGTAGAGGGCCCTAGCTATGAGCAGTTCTTC. This chain uses TRBV14 with TRBJ2-1; tentative D call: TRBD2 (5 bases). In germline, CDR1 is SGHDN, CDR2 FVKESK. Between the trimmed V and J ends, which lost 4 bases and 8 bases, there was a span of 21 bases. CDR3 length equals 16 residues.

The V and J genes are TRBV21-1 and TRBJ1-3; the table names TRBD1, a call not compared with the DNA. TRBV21-1 has pseudogene status. The CDR3 contains 18 residues. The CDR3 protein is CASSKGNHRDYSGNTIYF. The CDR3 DNA follows: TGTGCCAGCAGCAAAGGGAATCACAGGGATTACTCTGGAAACACCATATATTTT.